These 18 T cell receptor beta chains share one sample of origin, sequenced in a study of T cells in Graves' hyperthyroidism and ophthalmopathy. Amplified regions were TCR beta CDR3 sequences from RNA transcripts. HTBI primers were employed in a first-round RT-PCR of the TCR CDR3. TCRdb reanalysed the multiplex PCR reads using MiXCR and keeps one entry per CDR3 protein. The table shows under 450,000 distinct CDR3 sequences, with about a sixth occurring only once. The material sequenced was blood. The receptors originated from a woman aged 30 to 39 with Graves' hyperthyroidism that later progressed to Graves' ophthalmopathy.

V is TRBV5-6 and J is TRBJ1-2; tentatively, D is TRBD1 (6 bases). Germline V gene sequence: CDR1 SGHDT, CDR2 YYEEEE. The CDR3 covers 15 residues. Between the trimmed V and J ends, which lost 2 bases and 4 bases, there was a span of 15 bases. The CDR3 nucleotides are TGTGCCAGCAGCTTCATTAAACAGGGATCCTATGGCTACACCTTC. Protein: CASSFIKQGSYGYTF. The variable domain in full, completed from reference TRBV5-6 and TRBJ1-2, reads DAGVTQSPTHLIKTRGQQVTLRCSPKSGHDTVSWYQQALGQGPQFIFQYYEEEERQRGNFPDRFSGHQFPNYSSELNVNALLLGDSALYLCASSFIKQGSYGYTFGSGTRLTVV.

The chain links TRBV3-1 to TRBJ2-5, with 9 nucleotides matching TRBD1. The CDR3 is 13 amino acids. The germline V gene encodes CDR1 LGHDT and CDR2 YNNKEL (reference sequence). The V segment lost 10 bases and the J segment 2 bases; nucleotides outside the gene matches: 5. CDR3 coding DNA: TGTGCCACCCGACAGGGGGGGCAAGAGACCCAGTACTTC. Amino acid sequence: CATRQGGQETQYF.

This clonotype was counted many times. The rearrangement uses TRBV20-1 and TRBJ2-7; a weak D match, TRBD1 (6 bases). The CDR3 loop spans 15 amino acids. With 2 bases removed from V and 3 bases from J, the gap between germline ends came to 17 bases. Germline V CDR1 and CDR2: DFQATT, SNEGSKA (reference sequence). The CDR3 is CSARTGTGQLYEQYF. As DNA, the CDR3 is TGCAGTGCTAGAACGGGGACGGGACAACTCTACGAGCAGTACTTC.

A few counts support this clonotype. The chain uses TRBV6-1 and TRBJ1-4, with 7 bases that match TRBD1. Germline trimming cut 6 bases from V and 6 bases from J; bases unmatched to any gene: 4. The CDR3 contains 13 residues. Germline V lookup: CDR1 MNHNS, CDR2 SASEGT. CDR3 residues: CASRGQTHEKLFF. The CDR3 DNA reads as TGTGCCAGCAGGGGACAGACCCATGAAAAACTGTTTTTT.

This chain joins TRBV5-8 and TRBJ2-5; 9 bases line up with TRBD2. In germline, CDR1 is SGHTS, CDR2 YDEGEE. V was clipped by 4 bases and J by 4 bases; unmatched bases: 11. The CDR3 has 16 amino acids. CDR3 bases: TGTGCCAGCAGCCCTCTGGGCGGGGGGGCGCGAGAGACCCAGTACTTC. Amino acid sequence: CASSPLGGGARETQYF.

A remark on this clonotype: The junction and the germline gene differ at one end; a read error may be behind it. The chain is built from TRBV5-6 and TRBJ1-2, with 7 bases matching TRBD1. The CDR3 loop spans 13 amino acids. Germline V gene sequence: CDR1 SGHDT, CDR2 YYEEEE. The CDR3 spells CARSSDRKYGYTF. The CDR3 DNA reads as TGTGCCCGCAGTTCGGACAGGAAATATGGCTACACCTTC.

V usage is TRBV5-6 and J usage is TRBJ1-4; unclear D gene. This CDR3 region has 14 residues. Trimming took 0 bases from V and 8 from J, leaving 11 bases between them. Germline values: CDR1 SGHDT, CDR2 YYEEEE. The CDR3 region is CASSLDGSAEKLFF. Written as DNA, the CDR3 is TGTGCCAGCAGCTTGGATGGGTCGGCAGAAAAACTGTTTTTT. The entire variable domain, with the rest obtained from reference TRBV5-6 and TRBJ1-4, is as follows: DAGVTQSPTHLIKTRGQQVTLRCSPKSGHDTVSWYQQALGQGPQFIFQYYEEEERQRGNFPDRFSGHQFPNYSSELNVNALLLGDSALYLCASSLDGSAEKLFFGSGTQLSVL.

On this clonotype: It may be a read error: a sequence one base away is much more abundant. The chain employs TRBV6-1 and TRBJ2-3; 11 nucleotides match TRBD2. The CDR3 runs to 15 residues. From germline, CDR1 is MNHNS and CDR2 SASEGT. DNA of the CDR3: TGTGCCATCAGTCTGACTAGCGGGACGACAGATACGCAGTGTTTT. It yields the protein CAISLTSGTTDTQCF.

This clonotype has more than one count but fewer than ten. The chain uses TRBV20-1 and TRBJ1-1; the match to TRBD1 covers 7 bases. CDR3 length: 18 amino acids. V lost 2 bases, J lost 0 bases, and 15 bases stayed unmatched. The germline V gene has CDR1 DFQATT and CDR2 SNEGSKA (reference sequence). CDR3: CSARSVGQGVRVNTEAFF. For the CDR3, the DNA is TGCAGTGCTAGAAGTGTTGGGCAGGGGGTAAGGGTGAACACTGAAGCTTTCTTT.

This clonotype was detected many times. As DNA, the CDR3 is TGTGCCAGCAGCCCCTTTAACAGCTATAATTCACCCCTCCACTTT. Its protein product is CASSPFNSYNSPLHF. V is TRBV7-2 and J is TRBJ1-6, with D unclear. Looked up from germline, CDR1 is SGHTA and CDR2 is FQGNSA. This CDR3 has 15 residues. The germline V and J ends were trimmed by 5 bases and 3 bases, with 11 bases remaining between them.

This clonotype was counted many times. The chain has TRBV7-9 and TRBJ1-4; no firm D call. Trimming removed 4 bases from V and 4 bases from J, with 10 bases in between. The CDR3 spans 14 residues. Germline CDR1 is SEHNR and CDR2 is FQNEAQ (reference sequence). CDR3 coding DNA: TGTGCCAGCAGCTACCAGAGAAGTAATGAAAAACTGTTTTTT. It yields the protein CASSYQRSNEKLFF.

This chain joins TRBV19 and TRBJ1-5; D not certain. V dropped 8 bases and J dropped 6 bases, with 11 bases sitting between them. This CDR3 has 12 amino acids. The germline gives CDR1 LNHDA, CDR2 SQIVND (reference sequence). CDR3 sequence (DNA): TGTGCCAGTCGCTCCGGGATTCAGCCCCAGCATTTT. It specifies CASRSGIQPQHF.

Ten or more counts support this clonotype. The CDR3: CSARLQGRNGYTF. The DNA for the CDR3 is TGCAGTGCTAGGCTACAGGGGAGGAATGGCTACACCTTC. This chain connects TRBV20-1 to TRBJ1-2, with TRBD1 matching 7 bases. Germline lookup yields CDR1 DFQATT and CDR2 SNEGSKA (reference sequence). This CDR3 is 13 amino acids long. J gave up 6 bases and V 3 bases, and 7 bases lay outside the gene matches.

The J gene is TRBJ1-5, the V gene TRBV12-3 or TRBV12-4; D is possibly TRBD1 (5 bases). V was cut by 6 bases and J by 1 base, with 19 bases left in between. The CDR3 is 17 amino acids. CDR3 residues: CASSPPTVPVSNQPQHF. The CDR3 bases are TGTGCCAGCAGCCCGCCGACAGTTCCCGTAAGCAATCAGCCCCAGCATTTT.

This clonotype was observed many times. The rearrangement links TRBV6-5 to TRBJ2-5, with 7 bases identical to TRBD1. Germline CDR1 MNHEY, CDR2 SVGAGI. The CDR3 totals 18 residues. The V and J ends lost 0 bases and 4 bases, in that order; junction bases with no gene match: 14. CDR3 loop: CASSYSFRAGTVRETQYF. In DNA, the CDR3 is TGTGCCAGCAGTTACTCGTTTAGGGCAGGGACAGTTAGAGAGACCCAGTACTTC.

The rearrangement joins TRBV6-1 to TRBJ2-2, with D possibly being TRBD2 (6 bases). This CDR3 comprises 13 residues. V was cut by 4 bases and J by 5 bases, with 8 bases left in between. From germline, CDR1 is MNHNS and CDR2 SASEGT. CDR3 sequence reads: CASSGGDTGELFF. The CDR3 DNA follows: TGTGCCAGCAGTGGGGGGGATACCGGGGAGCTGTTTTTT.

This clonotype was picked up many times. The rearrangement links TRBV27 to TRBJ2-3; 12 bases agree with TRBD2. The CDR3 is made up of 15 amino acids. Germline CDR1 is MNHEY and CDR2 is SMNVEV (reference sequence). Trimming took 8 bases from V and 4 from J; bases not matched to a gene: 7. The CDR3 nucleotides read TGTGCCAGCGCCCTAGCGGGGGGGCTTCCAGATACGCAGTATTTT. Amino acids: CASALAGGLPDTQYF.

This clonotype was found a few times. This chain connects TRBV19 to TRBJ2-2; D is possibly TRBD2 (6 bases). Germline CDR1 reads LNHDA; CDR2 reads SQIVND (reference sequence). The CDR3 runs 14 residues. Trimming left V 6 bases short and J 5 bases short, with 13 bases between. The CDR3 sequence: CASRTTSLTGELFF. The CDR3 coding sequence is TGTGCCAGTAGGACGACTAGTTTAACCGGGGAGCTGTTTTTT.